A single sample is the source of the 14 T cell receptor delta chains below, sequenced in a study of gamma-delta chains in newborns, infants, children. TCRdb re-called the reads via CATT. The sample holds more than 14,000 delta-chain clones, roughly 7% seen once. The sample was blood. All receptors come from a child who was a newborn, infant or young child, either healthy, febrile or measles-vaccinated (not recorded which).

In this sample, this clone turned up a few times. The same CDR3 can be traced to other DNA sequences in this sample. The chain links TRDV2 to TRDJ3; the D call may be TRDD1 or TRDD3 (5 bases each). Trimming removed 0 bases from V and 1 base from J, with 15 bases in between. Germline V gene data show CDR1 as GEAIGNYY and CDR2 as EKD. The CDR3 is made up of 19 amino acids. As DNA, the CDR3 is TGTGCCTGTGACACCGGATGGGGAATAGGATCCTGGGACACCCGACAGATGTTTTTC. It codes for CACDTGWGIGSWDTRQMFF.

To note about this clone: This DNA translates differently at residue 13 from the TCRdb protein, which is that of a much larger clone; a read error is likely, and the protein shown is the DNA's own translation. The rearrangement links TRDV2 to TRDJ3, with 9 bases that match TRDD3. The CDR3 has 18 amino acids. Germline CDR1 is GEAIGNYY and CDR2 is EKD. The CDR3: CACDTVLGDSWDARQMFF. The DNA of the CDR3 is TGTGCCTGTGACACCGTACTGGGGGACTCCTGGGACGCCCGACAGATGTTTTTC.

This clone was detected a few times. Other nucleotide sequences from this sample produce the same CDR3. This chain joins TRDV2 and TRDJ3, with 12 positions matching TRDD3. Germline CDR1 GEAIGNYY, CDR2 EKD. With V trimmed by 3 bases and J by 4 bases, 6 bases remained unmatched. CDR3 size: 18 residues. The CDR3 protein is CACDVLGDTKWDTRQMFF. The CDR3 coding sequence is TGTGCCTGTGACGTACTGGGGGATACAAAGTGGGACACCCGACAGATGTTTTTC.

This clone was seen more than once but under ten times. The sample has other DNA sequences that encode this CDR3 too. This chain joins TRDV2 and TRDJ3; TRDD3 aligns across 12 bases. With 3 bases clipped from V and 0 bases from J, the junction kept 5 bases outside the gene matches. Germline assignment: CDR1 GEAIGNYY and CDR2 EKD. The CDR3 is 19 residues long. In nucleotides, the CDR3 is TGTGCCTGTGACCCACTACTGGGGGATACCTCCTGGGACACCCGACAGATGTTTTTC. Its protein is CACDPLLGDTSWDTRQMFF.

The chain has TRDV2 and TRDJ2, with TRDD3 matching over 8 bases. The V gene's germline CDR1 is GEAIGNYY and CDR2 EKD. The V gene end was trimmed by 1 base and the J gene end by 0 bases; junction bases not matched to a gene: 9. CDR3 length equals 18 residues. The CDR3 DNA follows: TGTGCCTGTGACACTCTTACTGGGGGTCCAGCTTTGACAGCACAACTCTTCTTT. This encodes CACDTLTGGPALTAQLFF.

The sample holds a few counts of this clone. At the DNA level, this CDR3 is encoded by other sequences in the same sample as well. The chain recombines TRDV2 with TRDJ3, with 12 positions matching TRDD3. CDR1 is GEAIGNYY and CDR2 is EKD in the germline V gene. The CDR3 runs 19 residues. After removal of 2 bases from V and 0 bases from J, the junction contained 4 bases not matched to a gene. The DNA of the CDR3 is TGTGCCTGTGACAATGTACTGGGGGATACCTCCTGGGACACCCGACAGATGTTTTTC. Its translation is CACDNVLGDTSWDTRQMFF.

This clone appeared a few times. The chain uses TRDV2 and TRDJ3; 12 bases align to TRDD3. Germline CDR1 is GEAIGNYY and CDR2 is EKD. Unmatched junction bases numbered 7, after V lost 3 bases and J lost 5 bases. CDR3 length: 18 amino acids. CDR3 loop: CACDALLGDTRDTRQMFF. In nucleotides, the CDR3 is TGTGCCTGTGACGCCTTACTGGGGGATACCCGGGACACCCGACAGATGTTTTTC.

The chain joins TRDV2 to TRDJ1; D is unclear. Per the germline V gene, CDR1 is GEAIGNYY and CDR2 is EKD. The CDR3 consists of 14 residues. Trimming shortened V by 0 bases and J by 0 bases, and 7 bases separated the two germline ends. CDR3 amino acids: CACDTGYYTDKLIF. The CDR3 coding sequence is TGTGCCTGTGACACCGGGTACTACACCGATAAACTCATCTTT.

The sample holds a few counts of this clone. The junction differs from germline at one of its ends, possibly a read error. The V call is TRDV2, the J call TRDJ3, with 7 bases that match TRDD3. The CDR3 has 19 residues. CDR1 and CDR2 (germline): GEAIGNYY, EKD. CDR3 DNA: TGTGCCTGTGACACCTGGGGGAGTCCGGGCTCCTGGGACACCCTACAGATGTTTTTC. Amino acid sequence: CACDTWGSPGSWDTLQMFF.

This clone was counted only a few times. This is likely an artifact of a read error, given a far larger clone one base away. The J gene is TRDJ1, the V gene TRDV2; 13 positions match TRDD3. The germline gives CDR1 GEAIGNYY, CDR2 EKD. J gave up 1 base and V 2 bases, and 0 bases lay outside the gene matches. The length of the CDR3 is 15 residues. The CDR3 sequence is CACDNWGIRTDKLIF. The DNA for the CDR3 is TGTGCCTGTGACAACTGGGGGATACGCACCGATAAACTCATCTTT.

This clone counts as medium-sized. This CDR3 is also generated by other DNA sequences in the sample. The rearrangement uses TRDV2 and TRDJ3, with TRDD3 matching 8 bases. The ends lost 0 bases at V and 2 bases at J; junction bases unmatched: 2. Germline CDR1 reads GEAIGNYY; CDR2 reads EKD. The CDR3 covers 17 residues. CDR3 in amino acids: CACDTWGYPWDTRQMFF. CDR3 coding DNA: TGTGCCTGTGACACCTGGGGATACCCCTGGGACACCCGACAGATGTTTTTC.

This clone turned up a few times. The chain is built from TRDV2 and TRDJ3, with 9 bases identical to TRDD3. The CDR3 extends over 19 amino acids. Germline CDR1 is GEAIGNYY and CDR2 is EKD. V shed 0 bases and J 0 bases; nucleotides not matched to a gene: 5. Here the CDR3 DNA reads TGTGCCTGTGACACCTGGGGGATAAGTAACTCCTGGGACACCCGACAGATGTTTTTC. Translating gives CACDTWGISNSWDTRQMFF.

This clone is classed as medium-sized (0.01 to 0.1%). A read error is likely here: a far larger clone is one base away. Other DNA sequences within the sample encode an identical CDR3. The V and J genes are TRDV2 and TRDJ1; 8 bases fit TRDD3. Germline trimming cut 3 bases from V and 2 bases from J; bases unmatched to any gene: 4. Per germline, CDR1 GEAIGNYY and CDR2 EKD. The CDR3 has 14 residues. The CDR3 bases are TGTGCCTGTGACGTACTGGGGGGTACCGATAAACTCATCTTT. Protein: CACDVLGGTDKLIF.

By frequency in the sample, this clone is medium-sized. This sample includes further DNA sequences coding for the same CDR3. In DNA, the CDR3 is TGTGCCTGTGACACTTACTGGGGGATACCCTCCTGGGACACCCGACAGATGTTTTTC. As protein: CACDTYWGIPSWDTRQMFF. The chain couples TRDV2 to TRDJ3; 12 bases agree with TRDD3. The CDR3 sequence is 19 residues long. Germline CDR1 reads GEAIGNYY; CDR2 reads EKD. The trim removed 1 base at V and 0 bases at J, leaving 3 bases unmatched.